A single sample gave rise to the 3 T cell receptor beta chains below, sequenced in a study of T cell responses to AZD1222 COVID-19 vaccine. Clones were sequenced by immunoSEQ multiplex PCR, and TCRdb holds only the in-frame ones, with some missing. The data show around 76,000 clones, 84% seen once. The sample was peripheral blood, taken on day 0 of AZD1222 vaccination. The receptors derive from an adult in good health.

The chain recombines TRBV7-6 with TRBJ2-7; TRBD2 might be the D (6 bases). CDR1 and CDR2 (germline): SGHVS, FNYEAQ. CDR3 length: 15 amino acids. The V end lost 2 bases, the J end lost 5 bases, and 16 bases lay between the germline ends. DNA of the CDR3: TGTGCCAGCAGCTTAATGGCTAGCGTGTCCAACGAGCAGTACTTC. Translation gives CASSLMASVSNEQYF.

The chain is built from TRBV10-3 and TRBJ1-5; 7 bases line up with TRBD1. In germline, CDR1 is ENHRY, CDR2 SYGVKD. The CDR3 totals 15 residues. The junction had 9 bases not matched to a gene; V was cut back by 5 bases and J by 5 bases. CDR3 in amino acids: CAISTYRGLDQPQHF. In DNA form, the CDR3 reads TGTGCCATCAGTACTTATAGGGGGCTGGATCAGCCCCAGCATTTT.

This chain's CDR3 is CASSSAGTTDTQYF. The CDR3 DNA sequence: TGTGCCAGCAGCTCAGCGGGGACCACAGATACGCAGTATTTT. The V call is TRBV7-3, the J call TRBJ2-3; 7 bases fit TRBD2. Germline CDR1 is SGHTA and CDR2 is FQGTGA. The CDR3 covers 14 residues. The V segment lost 4 bases and the J segment 2 bases; nucleotides outside the gene matches: 3.